These 4 T cell receptor beta chains were sequenced from one sample in a study of T cells in Graves' hyperthyroidism and ophthalmopathy. Regions amplified from RNA transcripts were the TCR beta CDR3 regions. First-round RT-PCR with HTBI primers amplified the TCR CDR3 region. Using its own MiXCR run on the multiplex PCR reads, TCRdb lists one record per CDR3 protein. The data show 550,000 to 700,000 distinct CDR3 sequences, about half seen once. Sequenced sample: peripheral blood or thyroid tissue (not recorded which). The source of these receptors is an adult woman with Graves' disease, either hyperthyroidism or ophthalmopathy (not recorded which).

The V call is TRBV7-9, the J call TRBJ1-2; D is possibly TRBD1 (5 bases). The CDR3 loop spans 14 amino acids. Germline loops: CDR1 SEHNR, CDR2 FQNEAQ (reference sequence). V was clipped by 2 bases and J by 12 bases, with 19 bases between them. The CDR3 DNA follows: TGTGCCAGCAGCTTACGGGGCGGACACTCTGGAAACACCTTC. It codes for CASSLRGGHSGNTF.

This chain connects TRBV10-3 to TRBJ1-3; perhaps TRBD1 as D (5 bases). From germline, CDR1 is ENHRY and CDR2 SYGVKD. Trimming removed 4 bases from V and 8 bases from J, with 27 bases in between. The CDR3 totals 18 residues. Here the CDR3 reads CAISALRGRTDYGYTIYF. The CDR3 bases are TGTGCCATCAGTGCTTTGAGGGGCAGAACAGACTATGGCTACACCATATATTTT.

V gene TRBV9 combines with J gene TRBJ2-3; a weak D match, TRBD2 (6 bases). The CDR3 runs 15 residues. V lost 2 bases and J lost 2, with 12 bases in between. Germline V lookup: CDR1 SGDLS, CDR2 YYNGEE. CDR3 loop: CASSVISGNTDTQYF. Here the CDR3 DNA reads TGTGCCAGCAGCGTGATTAGCGGAAACACAGATACGCAGTATTTT.

The CDR3 DNA reads TGTGCCACCTATGGGACTAGCGGGACCCTCCGTCATGAGCAGTTCTTC. As protein: CATYGTSGTLRHEQFF. This chain joins TRBV15 and TRBJ2-1, with TRBD2 matching over 13 bases. The V segment lost 8 bases and the J segment 8 bases; nucleotides outside the gene matches: 12. Germline CDR1 reads LNHNV; CDR2 reads YYDKDF (reference sequence). The CDR3 runs 16 residues.